These 17 T cell receptor beta chains came from one sample sequenced in a study of T-cell memory formation after mild COVID-19 (dated by TCRdb to about 2021). The library was generated by 5' RACE. TCRdb shows the sequencer as Illumina NovaSeq 6000. TCRdb reran the public reads through fastp at Q25 and MiXCR, keeping productive beta chains. All rows with the same CDR3 protein become a single entry with the most common DNA and genes. Here the sample has roughly 130,000 distinct CDR3 sequences; about a sixth occur a single time. The top ten constitute around 14% of the sample. The sequenced material came from PBMCs or a T cell subset sorted from them (not recorded which). The source is an adult woman who had mild COVID-19 (a few samples of this study predate the infection). The sample titles of this study are shuffled in the database, so cell type and time point are left out; the donor was told from shared clones.

The chain carries TRBV12-3 or TRBV12-4 and TRBJ2-7, with D perhaps given as TRBD1 or TRBD2 (5 bases each). The CDR3 totals 14 residues. V was shortened by 6 bases and J by 4 bases, with 16 bases between the two germline ends. CDR3 sequence (DNA): TGTGCCAGCAGGGCAACGGGGCCCGCTTACGAGCAGTACTTC. Protein sequence: CASRATGPAYEQYF.

The V call is TRBV7-2, the J call TRBJ2-3, with 7 bases lining up with TRBD2. CDR1 and CDR2 from the germline V gene are SGHTA and FQGNSA. The CDR3 runs to 16 residues. The ends lost 8 bases at V and 5 bases at J; junction bases unmatched: 16. The DNA of the CDR3 is TGTGCCAGCTGCCCTATGAGGCGGGGGTTAGGAGATACGCAGTATTTT. This translates into CASCPMRRGLGDTQYF. Looking up the rest from reference TRBV7-2 and TRBJ2-3 gives the full variable domain: GAGVSQSPSNKVTEKGKDVELRCDPISGHTALYWYRQSLGQGLEFLIYFQGNSAPDKSGLPSDRFSAERTGGSVSTLTIQRTQQEDSAVYLCASCPMRRGLGDTQYFGPGTRLTVL.

This clonotype was observed a handful of times. CDR3 amino acids: CASSLDPGLYEQYF. The CDR3, as DNA: TGTGCCAGCAGCTTAGACCCTGGTCTCTACGAGCAGTACTTC. The rearrangement joins TRBV11-2 to TRBJ2-7; D call uncertain. Germline CDR1 SGHAT, CDR2 FQNNGV. CDR3 length: 14 amino acids. Trimming took 0 bases from V and 3 from J, leaving 9 bases between them.

V gene TRBV7-9 combines with J gene TRBJ1-1, with D possibly being TRBD1 (6 bases). The V end was cut by 5 bases, the J end by 2 bases, with 18 bases between. Germline CDR1 SEHNR, CDR2 FQNEAQ (reference sequence). This CDR3 region has 16 residues. The CDR3 here is CASSLLWGRGNTEAFF. The CDR3 bases are TGTGCCAGCAGCCTCCTTTGGGGCAGGGGAAACACTGAAGCTTTCTTT.

This clonotype has a count of ten or more. V usage is TRBV12-3 or TRBV12-4 and J usage is TRBJ2-3, with TRBD1 matching over 8 bases. The CDR3 length is 15 residues. The V and J ends lost 3 bases and 4 bases, in that order; junction bases with no gene match: 6. The CDR3 bases are TGTGCCAGCAGTTTTGGGACAGGAGACTCAGATACGCAGTATTTT. This codes for CASSFGTGDSDTQYF.

This sequence joins TRBV6-1 and TRBJ2-1, with 8 bases aligning to TRBD1. V was pared by 4 bases and J by 12 bases, with 8 bases of the junction left unmatched. CDR1 is MNHNS and CDR2 is SASEGT in the germline V gene. The length of the CDR3 is 13 residues. This chain's CDR3 is CASSVTGATGQFF. Here the CDR3 DNA reads TGTGCCAGCAGTGTGACAGGGGCGACCGGGCAGTTCTTC.

CDR3 bases: TGCAGCGTTCCGGGACTAGCGCTACCCAATGAGCAGTTCTTC. This codes for CSVPGLALPNEQFF. The genes are TRBV29-1 and TRBJ2-1, with TRBD2 identical over 10 bases. J gave up 6 bases and V 5 bases, and 7 bases lay outside the gene matches. This CDR3 contains 14 residues. Germline V CDR1 and CDR2: SQVTM, ANQGSEA.

This clonotype was seen more than once but under ten times. V usage is TRBV12-3 or TRBV12-4 and J usage is TRBJ2-6, with no clear D. The CDR3 spans 15 residues. Deletions cut 6 bases from V and 4 bases from J, with 13 bases between. CDR3 nucleotides: TGTGCCAGCAGGGACGCCATCTTGGGGGCCAACGTCCTGACTTTC. Translating it yields CASRDAILGANVLTF.

V and J are TRBV24-1 and TRBJ2-1; D gene unclear. V lost 5 bases, J lost 0 bases, and 13 bases lay in between. CDR1 KGHDR and CDR2 SFDVKD come from the germline V gene. The CDR3 has 16 residues. The CDR3 loop is CATSAPGRGSYNEQFF. In DNA, the CDR3 is TGTGCCACCAGTGCCCCCGGGCGCGGCTCCTACAATGAGCAGTTCTTC.

The chain employs TRBV30 and TRBJ2-6; no firm D call. V was clipped by 4 bases and J by 0 bases, with 7 bases between them. CDR1 is GTSNPN and CDR2 is SVGIG in the germline V gene (reference sequence). The CDR3 is 14 amino acids. The CDR3 DNA follows: TGTGCCTGGAAGAACAGCTCTGGGGCCAACGTCCTGACTTTC. This encodes CAWKNSSGANVLTF.

A note on this clonotype: The junction does not match germline at one end; this may be a read error. This chain uses TRBV4-3 with TRBJ2-1; no clear D. The CDR3 runs 13 residues. CDR1 is LGHNA, CDR2 YSLEER, per germline. The CDR3 loop reads CAGSQGPNNEQFF. In DNA, the CDR3 is TGCGCCGGCAGCCAAGGGCCGAACAATGAGCAGTTCTTC.

The chain carries TRBV12-3 or TRBV12-4 and TRBJ2-3; the match to TRBD1 covers 8 bases. With 3 bases clipped from V and 4 bases from J, the junction kept 3 bases outside the gene matches. The CDR3 covers 14 residues. CDR3 in amino acids: CASSFDRGADTQYF. CDR3 nucleotide sequence: TGTGCCAGCAGTTTCGACAGGGGTGCAGATACGCAGTATTTT.

A note on this clonotype: The junction shows a germline mismatch at one end, possibly a read error. This sequence joins TRBV6-4 and TRBJ2-6; no clear D. The CDR3 length is 13 residues. Germline CDR1 and CDR2: MRHNA and SNTAGT. The CDR3 DNA sequence: TGTGCCAGCAGGAGTACTGGGTCCAACGTCCTGACTTTC. Its protein is CASRSTGSNVLTF.

For the CDR3, the DNA is TGCAGCGTTGAAGAGGGGGGTTTAGCTTTCTTT. It encodes CSVEEGGLAFF. V usage is TRBV29-1 and J usage is TRBJ1-1; tentatively, D is TRBD1 (5 bases). Trimming removed 0 bases at V and 10 bases at J, with 9 bases between. The CDR3 totals 11 residues. In germline, CDR1 is SQVTM, CDR2 ANQGSEA.

V usage is TRBV28 and J usage is TRBJ1-2; D uncertain. Trimming took 5 bases from V and 8 from J, leaving 18 bases between them. CDR3 length: 14 residues. Germline V CDR1 and CDR2: MDHEN, SYDVKM. The CDR3 DNA follows: TGTGCCAGCAGTCCTCAACTAGGGTACCGCGGCTACACCTTC. Encoded protein: CASSPQLGYRGYTF.

V usage is TRBV6-6 and J usage is TRBJ1-5; TRBD1 is a possible D gene (5 bases). Germline V gene data show CDR1 as MNHNY and CDR2 as SVGAGI (reference sequence). CDR3 length: 16 residues. Trimming took off 2 bases at V and 0 bases at J, with 11 bases between the two ends. The CDR3 loop is CASSYPETVSNQPQHF. The CDR3 DNA is TGTGCCAGCAGTTACCCAGAGACAGTTAGCAATCAGCCCCAGCATTTT.

There are a few counts of this clonotype. V usage is TRBV6-1 and J usage is TRBJ2-7; D not resolved. Germline V gene lookup returns CDR1 MNHNS and CDR2 SASEGT. The V end was cut by 4 bases, the J end by 0 bases, with 10 bases between. The CDR3 contains 14 residues. The CDR3 loop is CASSVEAHSYEQYF. The CDR3 DNA reads TGTGCCAGCAGTGTTGAAGCCCACTCCTACGAGCAGTACTTC.